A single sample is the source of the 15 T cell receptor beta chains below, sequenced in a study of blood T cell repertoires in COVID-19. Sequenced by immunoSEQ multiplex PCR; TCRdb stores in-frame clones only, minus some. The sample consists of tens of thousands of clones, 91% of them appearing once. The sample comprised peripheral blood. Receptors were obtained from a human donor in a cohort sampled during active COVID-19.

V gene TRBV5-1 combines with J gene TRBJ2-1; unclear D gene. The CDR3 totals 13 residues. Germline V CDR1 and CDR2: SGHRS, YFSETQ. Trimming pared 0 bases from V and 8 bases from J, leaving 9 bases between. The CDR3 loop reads CASSLVVTDEQFF. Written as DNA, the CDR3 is TGCGCCAGCAGCTTGGTTGTTACGGATGAGCAGTTCTTC.

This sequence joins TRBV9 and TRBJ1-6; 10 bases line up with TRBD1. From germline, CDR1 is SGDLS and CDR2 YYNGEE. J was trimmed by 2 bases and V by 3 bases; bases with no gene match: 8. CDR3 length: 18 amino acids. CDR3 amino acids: CASSGQGAKPPYNSPLHF. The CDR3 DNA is TGTGCCAGCAGCGGACAGGGGGCTAAGCCCCCCTATAATTCACCCCTCCACTTT.

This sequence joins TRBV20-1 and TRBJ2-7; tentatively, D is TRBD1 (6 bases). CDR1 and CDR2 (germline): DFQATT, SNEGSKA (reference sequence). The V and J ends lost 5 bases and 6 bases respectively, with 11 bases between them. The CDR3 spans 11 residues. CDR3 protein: CSAPGVVEQYF. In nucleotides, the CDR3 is TGCAGTGCTCCAGGGGTAGTCGAGCAGTACTTC.

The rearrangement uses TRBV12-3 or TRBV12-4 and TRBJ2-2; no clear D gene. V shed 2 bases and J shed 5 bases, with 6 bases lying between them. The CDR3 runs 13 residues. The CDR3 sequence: CASSLRWTGELFF. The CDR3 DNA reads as TGTGCCAGCAGTTTACGGTGGACCGGGGAGCTGTTTTTT.

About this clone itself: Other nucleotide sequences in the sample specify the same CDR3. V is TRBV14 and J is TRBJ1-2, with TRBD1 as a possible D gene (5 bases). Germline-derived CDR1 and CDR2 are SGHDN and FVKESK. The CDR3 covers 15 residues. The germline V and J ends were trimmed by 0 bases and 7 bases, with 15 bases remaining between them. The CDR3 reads CASSQDWGGRGGYTF. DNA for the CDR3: TGTGCCAGCAGCCAAGATTGGGGGGGTCGTGGTGGCTACACCTTC.

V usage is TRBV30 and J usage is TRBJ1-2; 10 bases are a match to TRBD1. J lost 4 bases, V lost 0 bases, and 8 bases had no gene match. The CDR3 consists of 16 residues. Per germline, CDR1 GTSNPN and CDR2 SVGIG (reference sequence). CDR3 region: CAWSVGPGQGGYGYTF. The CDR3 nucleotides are TGTGCCTGGAGTGTAGGCCCCGGACAGGGGGGCTATGGCTACACCTTC.

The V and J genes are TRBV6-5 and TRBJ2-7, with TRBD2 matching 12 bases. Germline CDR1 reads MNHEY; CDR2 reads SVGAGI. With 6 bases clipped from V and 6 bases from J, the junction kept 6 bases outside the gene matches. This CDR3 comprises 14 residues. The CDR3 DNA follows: TGTGCCAGCAGCCGAGGACTAGCGGGGACCGAGCAGTACTTC. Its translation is CASSRGLAGTEQYF.

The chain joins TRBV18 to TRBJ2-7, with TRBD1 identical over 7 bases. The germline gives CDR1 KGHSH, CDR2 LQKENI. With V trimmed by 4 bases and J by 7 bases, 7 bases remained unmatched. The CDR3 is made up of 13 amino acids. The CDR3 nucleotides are TGTGCCAGCTCACTAAACAGGGGAAAAGAGCAGTACTTC. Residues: CASSLNRGKEQYF.

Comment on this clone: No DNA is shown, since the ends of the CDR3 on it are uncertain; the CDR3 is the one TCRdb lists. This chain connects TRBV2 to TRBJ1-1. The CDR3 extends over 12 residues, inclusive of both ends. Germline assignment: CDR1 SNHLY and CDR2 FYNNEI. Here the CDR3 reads CASSSSGTEAFF.

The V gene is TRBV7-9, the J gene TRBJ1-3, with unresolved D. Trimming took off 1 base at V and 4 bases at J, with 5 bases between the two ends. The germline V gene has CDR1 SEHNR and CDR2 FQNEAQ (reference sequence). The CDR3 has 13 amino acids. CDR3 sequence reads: CASSLVVGNTIYF. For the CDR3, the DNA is TGTGCCAGCAGCTTAGTAGTCGGAAACACCATATATTTT. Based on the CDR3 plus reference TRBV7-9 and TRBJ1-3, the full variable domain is DTGVSQNPRHKITKRGQNVTFRCDPISEHNRLYWYRQTLGQGPEFLTYFQNEAQLEKSRLLSDRFSAERPKGSFSTLEIQRTEQGDSAMYLCASSLVVGNTIYFGEGSWLTVV.

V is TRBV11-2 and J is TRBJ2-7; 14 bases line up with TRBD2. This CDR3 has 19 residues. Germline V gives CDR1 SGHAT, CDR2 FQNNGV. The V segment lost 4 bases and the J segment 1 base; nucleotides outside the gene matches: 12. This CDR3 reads CASSSYPGTSGSESYEQYF. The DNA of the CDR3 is TGTGCCAGCAGCTCCTACCCCGGGACTAGCGGGAGTGAGTCCTACGAGCAGTACTTC.

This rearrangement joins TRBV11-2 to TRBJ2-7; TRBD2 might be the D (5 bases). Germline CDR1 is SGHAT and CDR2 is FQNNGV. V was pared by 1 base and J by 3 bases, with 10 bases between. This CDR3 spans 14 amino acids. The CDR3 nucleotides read TGTGCCAGCAGCTTAGCGGGGAGAAGCTACGAGCAGTACTTC. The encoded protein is CASSLAGRSYEQYF.

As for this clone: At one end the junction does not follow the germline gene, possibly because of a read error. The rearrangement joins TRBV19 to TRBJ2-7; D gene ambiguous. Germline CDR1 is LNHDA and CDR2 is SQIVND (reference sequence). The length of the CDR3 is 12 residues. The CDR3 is CASSKVGYKQYF. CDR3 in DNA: TGTGCCAGTAGTAAGGTGGGCTACAAGCAGTACTTC.

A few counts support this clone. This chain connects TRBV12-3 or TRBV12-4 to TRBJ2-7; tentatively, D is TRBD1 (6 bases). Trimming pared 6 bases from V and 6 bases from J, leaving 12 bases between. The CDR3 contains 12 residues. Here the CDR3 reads CASSQQGSEQYF. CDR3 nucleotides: TGTGCCAGCAGCCAACAGGGTTCCGAGCAGTACTTC.

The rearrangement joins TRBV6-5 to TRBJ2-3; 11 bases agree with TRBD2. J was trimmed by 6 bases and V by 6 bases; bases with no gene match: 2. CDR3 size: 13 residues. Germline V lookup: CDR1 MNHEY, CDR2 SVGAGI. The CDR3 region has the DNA TGTGCCAGCAGGGGGACTAGCGGTGATACGCAGTATTTT. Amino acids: CASRGTSGDTQYF.